Listed here are 9 T cell receptor beta chains from one sample, sequenced in a study of regulatory T cells in long-lasting Graves disease. As for time point: newly diagnosed GD, antithyroid drugs for less than 3 months. The TCR library was prepared using RNA isolated from PBMCs. To make TCR beta libraries, researchers used iRepertoire HTBI primers and Arm-PCR of CDR3 regions. MiXCR, applied by TCRdb to the multiplex PCR reads, yields one record per CDR3 protein. There are hundreds of thousands of distinct CDR3 sequences in the sample; over 15% occur only once, and 25% to 30% lies in the top ten. A further study also used this sample, focusing on T cells in Graves' hyperthyroidism and ophthalmopathy.

Sequencing was performed on peripheral blood mononuclear cells (PBMCs), taken at new diagnosis, from a patient treated with antithyroid drugs. Receptors originate from a man between 35 and 55 years old with Graves disease.

This clonotype has a handful of counts. The V call is TRBV9, the J call TRBJ2-3; TRBD2 is a possible D gene (5 bases). The CDR3 has 16 amino acids. The V gene lost 0 bases and the J gene lost 2 bases, with 13 bases spanning the gap. Germline CDR1 reads SGDLS; CDR2 reads YYNGEE. This CDR3 is CASSVDSDYFTDTQYF. The CDR3 DNA reads TGTGCCAGCAGCGTAGATTCAGACTACTTCACAGATACGCAGTATTTT.

This clonotype was seen repeatedly, ten times or more. The V and J genes are TRBV5-1 and TRBJ2-6; D possibly corresponds to TRBD1 (5 bases). The CDR3 covers 14 residues. Trimming cost V 5 bases and J 0 bases, with 6 bases left between them. Germline loops: CDR1 SGHRS, CDR2 YFSETQ. The DNA for the CDR3 is TGCGCCAGCAGGCAGGGCTCTGGGGCCAACGTCCTGACTTTC. Residues: CASRQGSGANVLTF.

This clonotype showed up just a few times. One junction end does not reproduce the germline sequence, and a read error may be involved. V and J are TRBV2 and TRBJ2-7; no firm D call. Germline CDR1 and CDR2: SNHLY and FYNNEI. The CDR3 extends over 13 amino acids. The CDR3 spells CASSPVLGYRGAF. The CDR3 nucleotides read TGTGCCAGCAGCCCCGTATTGGGGTATCGAGGCGCCTTC.

In its sample, this clonotype was seen a few times. V gene TRBV6-2 or TRBV6-3 combines with J gene TRBJ2-7, with D possibly TRBD1 on 5 matching bases. Germline V lookup: CDR1 MNHEY, CDR2 SVGEGT. This CDR3 spans 14 amino acids. V dropped 6 bases and J dropped 0 bases, with 12 bases sitting between them. The CDR3 bases are TGTGCCAGCAGGAAAAAGGGGAACTCCTACGAGCAGTACTTC. Translation gives CASRKKGNSYEQYF.

V and J are TRBV20-1 and TRBJ2-1, with 10 bases lining up with TRBD2. The CDR3 has 15 amino acids. V was clipped by 4 bases and J by 6 bases; unmatched bases: 9. Per germline, CDR1 DFQATT and CDR2 SNEGSKA (reference sequence). CDR3 in DNA: TGCAGTGCTACGCCCTTAGCGGGGGGCCTCAATGAGCAGTTCTTC. Translation: CSATPLAGGLNEQFF.

In this sample, this clonotype turned up many times. This chain joins TRBV15 and TRBJ1-1, with D unclear. Germline-derived CDR1 and CDR2 are LNHNV and YYDKDF (reference sequence). There are 14 residues in the CDR3. Trimming stripped 0 bases from V and 5 bases from J, with 10 bases between. This CDR3 reads CATSRDSGFTEAFF. Here the CDR3 DNA reads TGTGCCACCAGCAGAGATTCGGGGTTTACTGAAGCTTTCTTT.

This clonotype was picked up a small number of times. The chain joins TRBV6-5 to TRBJ2-3, with a possible D match to TRBD1 (6 bases). The CDR3 length is 13 residues. Germline V gene data show CDR1 as MNHEY and CDR2 as SVGAGI. V dropped 4 bases and J dropped 4 bases, with 9 bases sitting between them. CDR3 residues: CASSWTASDTQYF. In nucleotides, the CDR3 is TGTGCCAGCAGTTGGACAGCTTCAGATACGCAGTATTTT.

This clonotype has ten or more counts. V gene TRBV20-1 combines with J gene TRBJ2-1; the match to TRBD2 covers 11 bases. This CDR3 region has 14 residues. Germline CDR1 is DFQATT and CDR2 is SNEGSKA (reference sequence). J was trimmed by 9 bases and V by 1 base; bases with no gene match: 5. CDR3 nucleotides: TGCAGTGCTAGAGCTAGCGGGGGGTATTTTGAGCAGTTCTTC. This encodes CSARASGGYFEQFF.

CDR3 nucleotide sequence: TGTGCCAGCAGCTCCCTTAGCCGACTGATCATGAACACTGAAGCTTTCTTT. This encodes CASSSLSRLIMNTEAFF. V gene TRBV7-3 combines with J gene TRBJ1-1, with D unresolved. Trimming took 4 bases from V and 0 from J, leaving 18 bases between them. This CDR3 has 17 residues. The germline V gene encodes CDR1 SGHTA and CDR2 FQGTGA.